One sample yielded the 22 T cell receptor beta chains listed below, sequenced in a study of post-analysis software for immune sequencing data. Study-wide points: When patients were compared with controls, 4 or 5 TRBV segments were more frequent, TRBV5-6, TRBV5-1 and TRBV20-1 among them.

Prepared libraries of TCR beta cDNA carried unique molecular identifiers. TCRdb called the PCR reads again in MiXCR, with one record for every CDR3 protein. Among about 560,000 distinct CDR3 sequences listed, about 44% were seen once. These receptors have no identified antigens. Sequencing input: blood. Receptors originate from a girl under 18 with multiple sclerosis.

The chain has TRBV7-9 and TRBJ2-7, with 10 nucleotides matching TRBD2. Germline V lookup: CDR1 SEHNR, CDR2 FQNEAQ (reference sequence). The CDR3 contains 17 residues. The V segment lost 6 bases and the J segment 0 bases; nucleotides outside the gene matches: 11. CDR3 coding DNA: TGTGCCAGCAGACCGGAGGAAGCGGGAGGGCCCTCCTACGAGCAGTACTTC. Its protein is CASRPEEAGGPSYEQYF.

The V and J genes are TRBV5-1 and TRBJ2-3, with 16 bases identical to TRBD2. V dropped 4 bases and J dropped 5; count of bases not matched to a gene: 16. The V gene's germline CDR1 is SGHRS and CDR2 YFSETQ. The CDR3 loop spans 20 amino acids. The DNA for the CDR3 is TGCGCCAGCAGCACGGGACTAGCGGGAGGGCCGGGCGACGCGGGAGATACGCAGTATTTT. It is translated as CASSTGLAGGPGDAGDTQYF. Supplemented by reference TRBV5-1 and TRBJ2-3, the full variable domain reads KAGVTQTPRYLIKTRGQQVTLSCSPISGHRSVSWYQQTPGQGLQFLFEYFSETQRNKGNFPGRFSGRQFSNSRSEMNVSTLELGDSALYLCASSTGLAGGPGDAGDTQYFGPGTRLTVL.

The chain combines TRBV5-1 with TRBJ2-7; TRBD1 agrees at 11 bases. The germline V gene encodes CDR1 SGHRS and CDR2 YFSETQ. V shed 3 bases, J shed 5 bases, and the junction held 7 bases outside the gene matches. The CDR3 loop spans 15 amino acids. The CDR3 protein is CASSWGDRGVNEQYF. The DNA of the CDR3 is TGCGCCAGCAGCTGGGGGGACAGGGGGGTAAACGAGCAGTACTTC.

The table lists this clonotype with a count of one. The CDR3 nucleotides read TGTGCCAGCAGCAGGACTAGCGGGGGGGCCGACAATGAGCAGTTCTTC. Its protein product is CASSRTSGGADNEQFF. V usage is TRBV7-3 and J usage is TRBJ2-1, with 15 positions matching TRBD2. CDR1 SGHTA and CDR2 FQGTGA come from the germline V gene. The length of the CDR3 is 16 residues. The V segment lost 5 bases and the J segment 5 bases; nucleotides outside the gene matches: 4. Full variable domain (remainder filled in from reference TRBV7-3 and TRBJ2-1): GAGVSQTPSNKVTEKGKYVELRCDPISGHTALYWYRQSLGQGPEFLIYFQGTGAADDSGLPNDRFFAVRPEGSVSTLKIQRTERGDSAVYLCASSRTSGGADNEQFFGPGTRLTVL.

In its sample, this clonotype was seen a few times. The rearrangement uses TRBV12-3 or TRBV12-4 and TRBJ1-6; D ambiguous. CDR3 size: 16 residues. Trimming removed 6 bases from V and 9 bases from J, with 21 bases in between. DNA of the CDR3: TGTGCCAGCAGCTTTAGGCGGACTGACTTGGGTTCACCCCTCCACTTT. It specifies CASSFRRTDLGSPLHF.

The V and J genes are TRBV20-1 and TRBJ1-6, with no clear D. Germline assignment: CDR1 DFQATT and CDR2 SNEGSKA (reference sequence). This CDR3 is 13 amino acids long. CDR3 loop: CITARGYNSPLHF. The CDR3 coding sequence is TGCATCACCGCCAGAGGTTATAATTCACCCCTCCACTTT.

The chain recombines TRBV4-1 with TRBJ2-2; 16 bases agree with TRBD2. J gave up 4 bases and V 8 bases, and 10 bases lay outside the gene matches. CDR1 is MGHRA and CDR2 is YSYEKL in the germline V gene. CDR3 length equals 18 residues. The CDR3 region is CASLPGLAGGPSTGELFF. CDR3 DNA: TGCGCCAGCTTACCGGGACTAGCGGGGGGGCCGAGCACCGGGGAGCTGTTTTTT.

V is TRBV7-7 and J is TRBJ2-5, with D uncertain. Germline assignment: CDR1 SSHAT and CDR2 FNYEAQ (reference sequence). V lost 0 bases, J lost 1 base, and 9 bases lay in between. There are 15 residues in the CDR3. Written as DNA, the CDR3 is TGTGCCAGCAGCTTAGCGGGCTCAGGCCAAGAGACCCAGTACTTC. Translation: CASSLAGSGQETQYF.

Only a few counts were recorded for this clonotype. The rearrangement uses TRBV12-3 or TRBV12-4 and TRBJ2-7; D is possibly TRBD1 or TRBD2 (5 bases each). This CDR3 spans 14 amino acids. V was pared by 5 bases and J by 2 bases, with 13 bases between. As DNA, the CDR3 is TGTGCCAGCAGTCGGCTTCAGGGAGCCTACGAGCAGTACTTC. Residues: CASSRLQGAYEQYF.

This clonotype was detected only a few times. The CDR3 DNA reads as TGTGCCAGCAGCTTAAATTCAGGGGAGGTTGGGAATGAGCAGTTCTTC. It codes for CASSLNSGEVGNEQFF. This rearrangement joins TRBV7-3 to TRBJ2-1; the D gene could be TRBD1 or TRBD2 (6 bases each). Germline V gives CDR1 SGHTA, CDR2 FQGTGA. V lost 1 base and J lost 7, with 17 bases in between. The CDR3 extends over 16 amino acids.

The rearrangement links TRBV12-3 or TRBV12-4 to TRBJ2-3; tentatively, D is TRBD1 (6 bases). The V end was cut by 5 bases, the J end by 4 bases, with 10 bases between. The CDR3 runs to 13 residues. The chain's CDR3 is CASSLWGPDTQYF. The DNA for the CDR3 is TGTGCCAGCAGTCTATGGGGGCCAGATACGCAGTATTTT.

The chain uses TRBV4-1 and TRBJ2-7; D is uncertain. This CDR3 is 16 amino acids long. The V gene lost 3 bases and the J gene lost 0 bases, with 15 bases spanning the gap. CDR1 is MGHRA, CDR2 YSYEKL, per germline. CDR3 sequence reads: CASSQTLDRSSYEQYF. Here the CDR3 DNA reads TGCGCCAGCAGCCAGACCTTGGACCGAAGCTCCTACGAGCAGTACTTC.

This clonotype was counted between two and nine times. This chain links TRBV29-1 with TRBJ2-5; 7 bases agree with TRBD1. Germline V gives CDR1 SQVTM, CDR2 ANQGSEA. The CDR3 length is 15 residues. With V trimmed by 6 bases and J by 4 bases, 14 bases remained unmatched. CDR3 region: CSVPDRVHFRETQYF. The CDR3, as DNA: TGCAGCGTACCCGACAGGGTACACTTCAGAGAGACCCAGTACTTC.

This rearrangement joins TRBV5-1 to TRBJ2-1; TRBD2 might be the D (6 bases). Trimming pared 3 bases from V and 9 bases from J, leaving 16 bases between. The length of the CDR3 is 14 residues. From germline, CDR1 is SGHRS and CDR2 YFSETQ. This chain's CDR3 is CASSSTGLSGEQFF. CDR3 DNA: TGCGCCAGCAGCTCCACGGGACTGTCTGGTGAGCAGTTCTTC. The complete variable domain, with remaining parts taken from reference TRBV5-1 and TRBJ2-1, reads KAGVTQTPRYLIKTRGQQVTLSCSPISGHRSVSWYQQTPGQGLQFLFEYFSETQRNKGNFPGRFSGRQFSNSRSEMNVSTLELGDSALYLCASSSTGLSGEQFFGPGTRLTVL.

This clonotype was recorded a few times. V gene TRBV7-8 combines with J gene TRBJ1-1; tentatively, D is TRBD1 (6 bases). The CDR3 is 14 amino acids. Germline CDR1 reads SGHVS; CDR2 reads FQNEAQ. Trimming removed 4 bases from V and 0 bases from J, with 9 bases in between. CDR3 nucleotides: TGTGCCAGCAGCTACAGGGTGGTGAACACTGAAGCTTTCTTT. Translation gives CASSYRVVNTEAFF.

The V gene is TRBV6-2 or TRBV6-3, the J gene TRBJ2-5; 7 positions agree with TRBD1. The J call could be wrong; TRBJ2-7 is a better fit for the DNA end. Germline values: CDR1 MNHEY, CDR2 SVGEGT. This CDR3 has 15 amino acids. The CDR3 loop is CASSRPTGIVDEQYF. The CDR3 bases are TGTGCCAGCAGCCGACCGACAGGGATCGTGGACGAGCAGTACTTC.

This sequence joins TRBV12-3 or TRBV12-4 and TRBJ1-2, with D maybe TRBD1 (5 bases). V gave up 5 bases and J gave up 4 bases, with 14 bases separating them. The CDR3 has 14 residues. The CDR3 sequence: CASSRRDFFYGYTF. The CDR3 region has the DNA TGTGCCAGCAGTCGCCGGGACTTCTTCTATGGCTACACCTTC.

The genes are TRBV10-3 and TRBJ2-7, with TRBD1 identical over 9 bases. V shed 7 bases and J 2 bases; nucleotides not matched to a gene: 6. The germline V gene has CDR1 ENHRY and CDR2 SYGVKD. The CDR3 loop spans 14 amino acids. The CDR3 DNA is TGTGCCATCACTGGAGACAGGGGGGCCTACGAGCAGTACTTC. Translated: CAITGDRGAYEQYF.

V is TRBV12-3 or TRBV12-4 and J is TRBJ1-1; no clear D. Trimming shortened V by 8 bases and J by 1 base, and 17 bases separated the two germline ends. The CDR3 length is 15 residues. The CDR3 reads CASGDTWGRNTEAFF. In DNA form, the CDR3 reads TGTGCCAGCGGAGACACTTGGGGAAGGAACACTGAAGCTTTCTTT.

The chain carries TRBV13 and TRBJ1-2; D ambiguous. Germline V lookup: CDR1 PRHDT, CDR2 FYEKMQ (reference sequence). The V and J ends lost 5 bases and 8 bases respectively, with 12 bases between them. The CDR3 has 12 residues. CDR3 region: CASSPNGEGYTF. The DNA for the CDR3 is TGTGCCAGCAGCCCGAACGGGGAAGGCTACACCTTC.

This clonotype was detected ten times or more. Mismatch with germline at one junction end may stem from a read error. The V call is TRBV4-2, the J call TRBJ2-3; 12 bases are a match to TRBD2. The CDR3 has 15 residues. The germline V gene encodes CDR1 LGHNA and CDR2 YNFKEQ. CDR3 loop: CASSQGLAGPDTQYF. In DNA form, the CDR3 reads TGTGCCAGCAGTCAAGGACTAGCGGGACCAGATACGCAGTATTTT.

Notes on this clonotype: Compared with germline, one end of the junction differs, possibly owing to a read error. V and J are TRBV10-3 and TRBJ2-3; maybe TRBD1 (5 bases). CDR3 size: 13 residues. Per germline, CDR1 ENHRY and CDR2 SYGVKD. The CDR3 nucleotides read TGTGCCGTCAGTGAGCAGGGTACAGATACGCAGTATTTT. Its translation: CAVSEQGTDTQYF.